Presented here are 8 T cell receptor beta chains from one specimen sequenced in a study of response to subunit inactivated influenza vaccine. TCRdb reprocessed the RT-PCR reads with MiXCR, giving one entry per CDR3 protein. Among 500,000 to 550,000 distinct CDR3 sequences listed, approximately 7.6% were seen once. This sample comprised PBMCs from blood, obtained around 25 months after vaccination. Receptors originate from a man in his fifties or sixties who received an inactivated influenza vaccine.

This clonotype turned up a few times. The chain links TRBV7-9 to TRBJ2-7; 12 bases agree with TRBD1. CDR3 length equals 14 residues. Germline-derived CDR1 and CDR2 are SEHNR and FQNEAQ (reference sequence). V gave up 4 bases and J gave up 6 bases; unmatched junction bases: 4. The CDR3, as DNA: TGTGCCAGCAGCTCCGGGACAGGGGGCCTCGAGCAGTACTTC. It codes for CASSSGTGGLEQYF. The full variable domain, rest sourced from reference TRBV7-9 and TRBJ2-7, is DTGVSQNPRHKITKRGQNVTFRCDPISEHNRLYWYRQTLGQGPEFLTYFQNEAQLEKSRLLSDRFSAERPKGSFSTLEIQRTEQGDSAMYLCASSSGTGGLEQYFGPGTRLTVT.

This clonotype was counted a few times. V is TRBV7-2 and J is TRBJ2-7, with a weak D call TRBD2 (5 bases). V gave up 5 bases and J gave up 0 bases, with 8 bases separating them. There are 13 residues in the CDR3. From germline, CDR1 is SGHTA and CDR2 FQGNSA. The CDR3 region is CASSQDFSYEQYF. CDR3 DNA: TGTGCCAGCAGCCAGGACTTCTCCTACGAGCAGTACTTC. Using reference TRBV7-2 and TRBJ2-7 for the parts outside the CDR3, the full variable domain is GAGVSQSPSNKVTEKGKDVELRCDPISGHTALYWYRQSLGQGLEFLIYFQGNSAPDKSGLPSDRFSAERTGGSVSTLTIQRTQQEDSAVYLCASSQDFSYEQYFGPGTRLTVT.

This chain connects TRBV7-2 to TRBJ2-5; 7 bases are a match to TRBD1. With V trimmed by 5 bases and J by 4 bases, 4 bases remained unmatched. From germline, CDR1 is SGHTA and CDR2 FQGNSA. The CDR3 covers 13 residues. CDR3 in amino acids: CASSKTGLETQYF. DNA of the CDR3: TGTGCCAGCAGCAAGACAGGGTTAGAGACCCAGTACTTC.

The chain uses TRBV12-3 or TRBV12-4 and TRBJ2-3, with D possibly being TRBD1 (6 bases). Between the trimmed V and J ends, which lost 1 base and 0 bases, there was a span of 14 bases. The CDR3 spans 17 residues. The CDR3 sequence: CASSLVPWDISTDTQYF. The CDR3 DNA follows: TGTGCCAGCAGTTTAGTTCCCTGGGACATTAGCACAGATACGCAGTATTTT.

V usage is TRBV20-1 and J usage is TRBJ2-3, with D tentatively TRBD2 (6 bases). CDR3 length: 12 amino acids. V gave up 3 bases and J gave up 7 bases, with 11 bases separating them. The germline gives CDR1 DFQATT, CDR2 SNEGSKA (reference sequence). The CDR3 coding sequence is TGCAGTGCTAGCGGGGGTCATAATACGCAGTATTTT. Translating it yields CSASGGHNTQYF.

This clonotype came up a few times. The chain recombines TRBV5-6 with TRBJ2-5; tentative D call: TRBD2 (7 bases). Trimming cost V 0 bases and J 6 bases, with 15 bases left between them. Germline CDR1 and CDR2: SGHDT and YYEEEE. This CDR3 region has 15 residues. The CDR3 DNA reads as TGTGCCAGCAGCTTGGGAGTGGGGGGGGCAAAGACCCAGTACTTC. Encoded protein: CASSLGVGGAKTQYF.

The chain combines TRBV12-3 or TRBV12-4 with TRBJ1-6; weak D call: TRBD1 (5 bases). The ends were cut back, 2 bases at V and 7 bases at J, with 12 bases in the middle. The CDR3 consists of 15 residues. The CDR3 region has the DNA TGTGCCAGCAGTTTACGGGGACTGGGGAATTCACCCCTCCACTTT. The encoded protein is CASSLRGLGNSPLHF.

The rearrangement uses TRBV4-3 and TRBJ2-7, with 7 bases that match TRBD1. The J segment lost 3 bases and the V segment lost 4 bases, leaving 6 bases of the junction unmatched. The CDR3 totals 14 residues. Germline values: CDR1 LGHNA, CDR2 YSLEER. The DNA for the CDR3 is TGCGCCAGCAGCCGAGGGACAGTCAACTACGAGCAGTACTTC. It is translated as CASSRGTVNYEQYF.